This T cell receptor beta chain came from a study of blood T cells in healthy people across ages. The CDR3 loop spans 15 amino acids. Trimming removed 5 bases at V and 11 bases at J, with 24 bases between. Germline loops: CDR1 SGHTA, CDR2 FQGTGA. A second roughly 6 to 11 cycle PCR used barcoded and J-beta primers. TCRdb itself ran the 5' RACE reads through MiXCR, one entry per CDR3 protein. The sample shows roughly 720,000 distinct CDR3 sequences, about 53% of them seen only once. This TCR was recovered from a man older than 75 in good health. The chain uses TRBV7-3 and TRBJ2-5; D is possibly TRBD2 (6 bases). The sample comprised blood. The CDR3 here is CASSTSGTGIYEQYF. The CDR3 DNA sequence: TGTGCCAGCAGCACATCCGGGACTGGGATATATGAGCAGTACTTC.